The rows below give T cell receptor beta chains drawn from one sample of a study of OX40 agonist ivuxolimab in advanced cancers. Assay used: immunoSEQ multiplex PCR; TCRdb lists only in-frame clones, some missing. The sample carries about 76,000 clones, 75% to 90% recorded once. The sample consisted of CD4+ or CD8+ T cells sorted from blood, taken in a trial of the OX40 agonist ivuxolimab. Receptors were obtained from an adult with an advanced solid tumor such as melanoma, head and neck, liver or kidney cancer. Each CDR3 is given with its conserved first and last residue. A D gene is named only where the DNA matches it firmly. Only some rows state a clone size, as once, few, many or a class for expanded clones.

CASSRNSVDTQYF,TGTGCCAGCAGCCGTAATAGCGTAGATACGCAGTATTTT,NA,NA,TRBJ2-3,TRBV7-3
CASSPNTEAFF,TGTGCCAGCTCACCTAACACTGAAGCTTTCTTT,NA,NA,TRBJ1-1,TRBV18
CASNRDRGGGNQPQHF,TGTGCCAGTAACCGGGACAGGGGGGGAGGGAATCAGCCCCAGCATTTT,TRBD1,NA,TRBJ1-5,TRBV19
CATSREQFGAGELFF,TGTGCCACCAGCAGAGAGCAGTTCGGGGCCGGGGAGCTGTTTTTT,NA,NA,TRBJ2-2,TRBV15
CASSYSGLTGAEAFF,TGTGCCAGCAGTTACTCGGGATTAACAGGGGCTGAAGCTTTCTTT,TRBD1,NA,TRBJ1-1,TRBV6-5
CASSVAPLGRLDTIYF,TGTGCCAGCAGCGTAGCCCCTCTAGGGCGTTTGGACACCATATATTTT,NA,NA,TRBJ1-3,TRBV9
CASSAGTSYEQYF,TGCGCCAGCAGTGCCGGGACTAGCTACGAGCAGTACTTC,TRBD2,once,TRBJ2-7,TRBV10-1
CASSIGPNVRNEQFF,TGTGCCAGTAGTATCGGACCCAACGTCCGAAATGAGCAGTTCTTC,NA,NA,TRBJ2-1,TRBV19
CASNGQGGKEKLFF,TGTGCCAGTAACGGACAGGGAGGTAAAGAAAAACTGTTTTTT,TRBD1,NA,TRBJ1-4,TRBV19
CASSLAGGSGSYEQYF,TGTGCCAGCAGCTTAGCCGGCGGGAGTGGGAGCTACGAGCAGTACTTC,TRBD2,NA,TRBJ2-7,TRBV7-6
CASSNLLQTGPSNTGELFF,TGTGCCAGCAGCAACCTACTACAGACAGGTCCTTCGAACACCGGGGAGCTGTTTTTT,NA,NA,TRBJ2-2,TRBV21-1